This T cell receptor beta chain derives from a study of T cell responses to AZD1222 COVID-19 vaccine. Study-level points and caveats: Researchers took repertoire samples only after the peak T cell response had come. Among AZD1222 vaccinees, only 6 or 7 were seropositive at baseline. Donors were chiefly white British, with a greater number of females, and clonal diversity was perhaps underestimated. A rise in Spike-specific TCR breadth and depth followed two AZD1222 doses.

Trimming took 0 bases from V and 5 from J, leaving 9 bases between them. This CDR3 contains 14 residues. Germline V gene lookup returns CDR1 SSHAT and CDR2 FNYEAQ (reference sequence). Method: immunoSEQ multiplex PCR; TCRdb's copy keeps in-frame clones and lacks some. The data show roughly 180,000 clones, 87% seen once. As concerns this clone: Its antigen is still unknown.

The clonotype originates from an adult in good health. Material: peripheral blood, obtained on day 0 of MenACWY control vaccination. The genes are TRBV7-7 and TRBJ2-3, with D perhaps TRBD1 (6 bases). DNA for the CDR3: TGTGCCAGCAGCTTAGCGCTAGGGGGAGATACGCAGTATTTT. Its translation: CASSLALGGDTQYF.